Following are 25 T cell receptor beta chains from one sample sequenced in a study of identical twins. TCRdb re-analysed the 5' RACE reads in MiXCR, keeping a single row per CDR3 protein. The table includes hundreds of thousands of distinct CDR3 sequences, less than 25% detected once. This sample was shared with a second study, whose subject was T cells expressing NK-cell markers.

Material: PBMCs. These receptors all stem from a woman aged 18-29 years in good health.

This clonotype was seen a handful of times. The gene calls are TRBV5-1 and TRBJ2-7, with 7 positions matching TRBD1. The CDR3 totals 15 residues. The germline CDR1 and CDR2 sequences are SGHRS and YFSETQ. Trimming at V came to 2 bases and at J to 2 bases, leaving 7 bases not matched to a gene. CDR3 sequence: CASSLATGAAYEQYF. In DNA, the CDR3 is TGCGCCAGCAGCTTAGCTACAGGGGCAGCCTACGAGCAGTACTTC.

Many counts were recorded for this clonotype. This rearrangement joins TRBV20-1 to TRBJ2-7, with 7 bases matching TRBD2. V lost 5 bases, J lost 2 bases, and 6 bases stayed unmatched. Germline assignment: CDR1 DFQATT and CDR2 SNEGSKA (reference sequence). There are 13 residues in the CDR3. The CDR3: CSASPGLAYEQYF. The CDR3 nucleotides read TGCAGTGCTTCACCCGGACTAGCCTACGAGCAGTACTTC.

The chain carries TRBV4-3 and TRBJ1-1; D ambiguous. Trimming shortened V by 0 bases and J by 4 bases, and 12 bases separated the two germline ends. Germline assignment: CDR1 LGHNA and CDR2 YSLEER. The CDR3 is made up of 15 amino acids. CDR3 amino acids: CASSQEESLLTEAFF. Here the CDR3 DNA reads TGCGCCAGCAGCCAAGAAGAGTCCTTGCTCACTGAAGCTTTCTTT.

The J gene is TRBJ2-1, the V gene TRBV20-1; TRBD2 aligns across 13 bases. The CDR3 is made up of 16 amino acids. Germline CDR1 is DFQATT and CDR2 is SNEGSKA (reference sequence). The V segment lost 5 bases and the J segment 2 bases; nucleotides outside the gene matches: 6. CDR3 bases: TGCAGTGCTTGGGGTACTAGCGGGAGGGCCTACAATGAGCAGTTCTTC. This encodes CSAWGTSGRAYNEQFF.

The chain joins TRBV5-1 to TRBJ2-1; D not resolved. The germline gives CDR1 SGHRS, CDR2 YFSETQ. V lost 1 base and J lost 2, with 10 bases in between. The CDR3 loop spans 15 amino acids. The CDR3 region is CASSLRLEPYNEQFF. The CDR3 DNA follows: TGCGCCAGCAGCTTGCGCCTAGAGCCCTACAATGAGCAGTTCTTC.

Only a few counts were recorded for this clonotype. V is TRBV20-1 and J is TRBJ2-2; D remains ambiguous. Germline V gene data show CDR1 as DFQATT and CDR2 as SNEGSKA (reference sequence). There are 13 residues in the CDR3. V lost 0 bases, J lost 5 bases, and 7 bases lay in between. DNA of the CDR3: TGCAGTGCTAGAGATCTATCTACCGGGGAGCTGTTTTTT. Residues: CSARDLSTGELFF.

V usage is TRBV4-3 and J usage is TRBJ2-4; no clear D gene. Germline CDR1 is LGHNA and CDR2 is YSLEER. Trimming took off 0 bases at V and 11 bases at J, with 14 bases between the two ends. CDR3 length: 14 residues. The CDR3 reads CASSQEAAMGFQYF. DNA for the CDR3: TGCGCCAGCAGCCAAGAGGCAGCTATGGGTTTTCAGTACTTC.

The CDR3 region is CSARDPNRANGEKLFF. Here the CDR3 DNA reads TGCAGTGCTAGAGACCCTAACAGGGCTAATGGAGAAAAACTGTTTTTT. The chain recombines TRBV20-1 with TRBJ1-4; weak D call: TRBD1 (6 bases). CDR1 is DFQATT and CDR2 is SNEGSKA in the germline V gene (reference sequence). The CDR3 runs to 16 residues. Trimming removed 0 bases from V and 8 bases from J, with 19 bases in between.

This clonotype was detected only a few times. The V gene is TRBV9, the J gene TRBJ2-3; 13 bases map to TRBD2. V trimming: 3 bases; J trimming: 0 bases; junction bases outside the gene matches: 13. This CDR3 comprises 20 residues. CDR1 SGDLS and CDR2 YYNGEE come from the germline V gene. DNA for the CDR3: TGTGCCAGCAGCGGGGAAACTCCGGGACTAGCGGGGTCTAGCACAGATACGCAGTATTTT. Translation gives CASSGETPGLAGSSTDTQYF.

This clonotype was counted at least ten times. The V call is TRBV9, the J call TRBJ2-2, with D perhaps TRBD1 (5 bases). The germline V gene has CDR1 SGDLS and CDR2 YYNGEE. The CDR3 sequence is 14 residues long. Deletions cut 5 bases from V and 0 bases from J, with 8 bases between. The DNA of the CDR3 is TGTGCCAGCAGGTCAGGGTCGAACACCGGGGAGCTGTTTTTT. Its protein product is CASRSGSNTGELFF.

This clonotype was detected ten times or more. The genes are TRBV12-3 or TRBV12-4 and TRBJ2-2, with D perhaps TRBD2 (5 bases). Trimming took 2 bases from V and 6 from J, leaving 13 bases between them. The CDR3 contains 15 residues. CDR3 in amino acids: CASSLRPGLAGELFF. Here the CDR3 DNA reads TGTGCCAGCAGTTTACGCCCGGGATTAGCCGGGGAGCTGTTTTTT.

The genes are TRBV20-1 and TRBJ1-2; 9 nucleotides agree with TRBD1. There are 14 residues in the CDR3. Germline V gives CDR1 DFQATT, CDR2 SNEGSKA (reference sequence). J lost 4 bases, V lost 6 bases, and 9 bases had no gene match. CDR3 sequence: CSAKGDRAFYGYTF. For the CDR3, the DNA is TGCAGTGCGAAGGGGGACAGGGCGTTCTATGGCTACACCTTC.

The rearrangement uses TRBV12-3 or TRBV12-4 and TRBJ1-6; a possible D gene is TRBD1 (5 bases). The CDR3 is made up of 14 amino acids. V gave up 7 bases and J gave up 7 bases, with 14 bases separating them. CDR3 DNA: TGTGCCAGCACCAATCGACGGGGGAATTCACCCCTCCACTTT. It codes for CASTNRRGNSPLHF.

V and J are TRBV4-1 and TRBJ2-3, with D possibly being TRBD1 (5 bases). In germline, CDR1 is MGHRA, CDR2 YSYEKL. This CDR3 comprises 16 residues. V lost 4 bases to trimming and J lost 6 bases, with 20 bases between them. CDR3 DNA sequence: TGCGCCAGCAGCCCTTCGACAGCCAATAGCTTGGATACGCAGTATTTT. Its translation is CASSPSTANSLDTQYF.

The chain recombines TRBV20-1 with TRBJ2-1; D not resolved. Germline assignment: CDR1 DFQATT and CDR2 SNEGSKA (reference sequence). The V end lost 5 bases, the J end lost 12 bases, and 14 bases lay between the germline ends. The CDR3 extends over 11 amino acids. CDR3 sequence (DNA): TGCAGTGCTGAGAAAGGAGTGGGGCAGTTCTTC. Translation: CSAEKGVGQFF.

This clonotype was counted at least ten times. The V call is TRBV7-8, the J call TRBJ2-1; 8 bases are shared with TRBD1. The CDR3 sequence is 15 residues long. From germline, CDR1 is SGHVS and CDR2 FQNEAQ. J gave up 2 bases and V 3 bases, and 3 bases lay outside the gene matches. The CDR3, as DNA: TGTGCCAGCAGCTTGAGACAGGGGCCCTACAATGAGCAGTTCTTC. This sequence encodes CASSLRQGPYNEQFF.

This chain links TRBV5-5 with TRBJ2-5; tentatively, D is TRBD2 (6 bases). The CDR3 loop spans 15 amino acids. Trimming took 4 bases from V and 5 from J, leaving 18 bases between them. The V gene's germline CDR1 is SGHKS and CDR2 YYEKEE (reference sequence). The CDR3 DNA reads TGTGCCAGCAGCCCATTGGTCGGGGGAACGGAGACCCAGTACTTC. Translated: CASSPLVGGTETQYF.

The genes are TRBV7-6 and TRBJ2-7; D call uncertain. The CDR3 extends over 13 amino acids. Germline CDR1 SGHVS, CDR2 FNYEAQ. Trimming cost V 2 bases and J 4 bases, with 9 bases left between them. The CDR3 spells CASSLLPEYEQYF. DNA of the CDR3: TGTGCCAGCAGCTTACTTCCTGAGTACGAGCAGTACTTC.

This clonotype was observed a few times. The V call is TRBV12-3 or TRBV12-4, the J call TRBJ1-2; D is ambiguous. This CDR3 contains 17 residues. Trimming stripped 5 bases from V and 0 bases from J, with 19 bases between. CDR3 amino acids: CASSPLLGLPPNYGYTF. The CDR3 DNA follows: TGTGCCAGCAGTCCCCTGCTGGGCCTCCCTCCTAACTATGGCTACACCTTC.

V usage is TRBV20-1 and J usage is TRBJ2-5, with D perhaps TRBD1 or TRBD2 (6 bases each). CDR3 length: 12 amino acids. V was shortened by 5 bases and J by 4 bases, with 11 bases between the two germline ends. Germline CDR1 and CDR2: DFQATT and SNEGSKA (reference sequence). This chain's CDR3 is CSAWGALETQYF. CDR3 nucleotides: TGCAGTGCTTGGGGGGCCTTAGAGACCCAGTACTTC.

This chain links TRBV5-1 with TRBJ2-7; D not resolved. The CDR3 sequence is 16 residues long. V lost 0 bases and J lost 0, with 13 bases in between. The germline CDR1 and CDR2 sequences are SGHRS and YFSETQ. The CDR3 reads CASSLDSAASSYEQYF. CDR3 in DNA: TGCGCCAGCAGCTTGGATTCGGCGGCCAGCTCCTACGAGCAGTACTTC.

The chain recombines TRBV3-1 with TRBJ1-1, with D perhaps matching TRBD1 (6 bases). The CDR3 loop spans 14 amino acids. The germline CDR1 and CDR2 sequences are LGHDT and YNNKEL (reference sequence). V was pared by 3 bases and J by 1 base, with 9 bases between. Written as DNA, the CDR3 is TGTGCCAGCAGCCAGGAAGGGGGGAACACTGAAGCTTTCTTT. Translating gives CASSQEGGNTEAFF.

The rearrangement links TRBV20-1 to TRBJ1-6; D perhaps matches TRBD1 (5 bases). Germline loops: CDR1 DFQATT, CDR2 SNEGSKA (reference sequence). Trimming pared 0 bases from V and 5 bases from J, leaving 8 bases between. The CDR3 covers 14 residues. The CDR3: CSAREGPDNSPLHF. CDR3 DNA: TGCAGTGCTAGAGAGGGACCAGATAATTCACCCCTCCACTTT.

The chain joins TRBV12-3 or TRBV12-4 to TRBJ2-2, with D perhaps matching TRBD1 (5 bases). The CDR3 sequence is 14 residues long. Trimming took off 7 bases at V and 1 base at J, with 10 bases between the two ends. The chain's CDR3 is CASKLTENTGELFF. CDR3 in DNA: TGTGCCAGCAAACTGACAGAGAACACCGGGGAGCTGTTTTTT.

This clonotype showed up just a few times. V is TRBV20-1 and J is TRBJ2-1; the match to TRBD2 covers 8 bases. This CDR3 spans 15 amino acids. Losses at the gene ends were 0 bases for V and 1 base for J; bases not matched to a gene: 2. Per germline, CDR1 DFQATT and CDR2 SNEGSKA (reference sequence). The CDR3 loop reads CSARDTGGSYNEQFF. CDR3 nucleotide sequence: TGCAGTGCTAGAGACACGGGAGGGTCCTACAATGAGCAGTTCTTC.